A selection of T cell receptor beta chains follows, all from one sample in a study of OX40 agonist ivuxolimab in advanced cancers. Profiling relied on immunoSEQ multiplex PCR, and the TCRdb table lists in-frame clones only, not all of them. The sample contains tens of thousands of clones, 86% of which appear only once. This material consisted of CD4+ or CD8+ T cells sorted from blood, taken in a trial of the OX40 agonist ivuxolimab. These receptor sequences come from an adult with an advanced solid tumor such as melanoma, head and neck, liver or kidney cancer. CDR3s include the opening cysteine and the closing phenylalanine or tryptophan. D genes are given only for firm matches. A clone size is listed for some rows: how often the clone was seen (once, few, many), or a class if it is expanded.

abundance | j_gene | v_gene | d_gene | CDR3nt | CDR3aa
. | TRBJ1-2 | TRBV4-3 | . | TGCGCCAGCAGCCACACCTCGGGGGGCTACACCTTC | CASSHTSGGYTF
. | TRBJ2-1 | TRBV28 | TRBD1 | TGTGCCAGCAGTGCAACAGGGGGCGGCTACAATGAGCAGTTCTTC | CASSATGGGYNEQFF
. | TRBJ2-3 | TRBV6-6 | TRBD1 | TGTGCCAGCAGACTCGGACAGGGAAACACAGATACGCAGTATTTT | CASRLGQGNTDTQYF
. | TRBJ2-7 | TRBV5-4 | . | TGTGCCAGCAGCCCAACCGGGAGCTACGAGCAGTACTTC | CASSPTGSYEQYF
. | TRBJ2-7 | TRBV7-2 | TRBD1 | TGTGCCAGCAGCACCACAAGGGACAGATCCTACGAGCAGTACTTC | CASSTTRDRSYEQYF
once | TRBJ2-7 | TRBV7-2 | . | TGTGCCAGCAGCTTAGGCAGGGAGTACGAGCAGTACTTC | CASSLGREYEQYF
. | TRBJ2-1 | TRBV18 | TRBD1 | TGTGCCAGCTCATGGGGACAGGGGGCCGGAAATGAGCAGTTCTTC | CASSWGQGAGNEQFF
. | TRBJ1-3 | TRBV5-1 | TRBD1 | TGCGCCAGCAGCTTGGCAGGGGGCGAAGGAAACACCATATATTTT | CASSLAGGEGNTIYF
. | TRBJ1-5 | TRBV9 | . | TGTGCCAGCAGCGTAGATAACAATCAGCCCCAGCATTTT | CASSVDNNQPQHF
. | TRBJ2-5 | TRBV6-5 | . | TGTGCCAGCAGTTACTGGTCGATTCAAGAGACCCAGTACTTC | CASSYWSIQETQYF
. | TRBJ2-2 | TRBV5-1 | TRBD1 | TGCGCCAGCAGCGCGGACAGGGCGATGATCGGGGAGCTGTTTTTT | CASSADRAMIGELFF
. | TRBJ1-1 | TRBV9 | . | TGTGCCAGCACCCCGGGGGGTGTGAACACTGAAGCTTTCTTT | CASTPGGVNTEAFF
. | TRBJ1-2 | TRBV29-1 | TRBD1 | TGCAGCGTCGACAGGGGAGCTAACTATGGCTACACCTTC | CSVDRGANYGYTF
. | TRBJ2-2 | TRBV11-2 | . | TGTGCCAGCAGGGGCGTGGTCGGCTCGGTCGTCGGGGAGCTGTTTTTT | CASRGVVGSVVGELFF
. | TRBJ2-7 | TRBV18 | TRBD1 | TGTGCCAGCTCACAAGGGACAGGGGGCGGAGAGCAGTACTTC | CASSQGTGGGEQYF
. | TRBJ2-3 | TRBV7-9 | . | TGTGCCAGCAGCTCGGTGACGGGTACGCAGTATTTT | CASSSVTGTQYF
. | TRBJ2-5 | TRBV18 | . | TGTGCCAGCTCATCGAAACTGTACCAAGAGACCCAGTACTTC | CASSSKLYQETQYF
. | TRBJ1-4 | TRBV6-5 | . | TGTGCCAGCAGACCCGACACCAGAAGAAGTGAAAAACTGTTTTTT | CASRPDTRRSEKLFF
. | TRBJ2-7 | TRBV7-8 | . | TGTGCCAGCAGCTTAGGGGGGTTCGGGGACTTC | CASSLGGFGDF
. | TRBJ2-7 | TRBV6-5 | . | TGTGCCAGCAGTTCCACCTACGAGCAGTACTTC | CASSSTYEQYF
. | TRBJ1-5 | TRBV11-2 | . | TGTGCCAGCAGCGTAGGGACTATGGGGCAGCCCCAGCATTTT | CASSVGTMGQPQHF
. | TRBJ1-2 | TRBV18 | TRBD1 | TGTGCCAGCTCACCACGTTCCGGGACAGGGGAATTCGACTACACCTTC | CASSPRSGTGEFDYTF
. | TRBJ1-6 | TRBV15 | . | TGTGCCACCAGCAGAGAGGGCCGGGACAAGAAGGACCCCCTCCACTTT | CATSREGRDKKDPLHF
. | TRBJ2-2 | TRBV7-9 | TRBD2 | TGTGCCAGCAGCGGTAGCGGGGGGAACACCGGGGAGCTGTTTTTT | CASSGSGGNTGELFF
. | TRBJ2-7 | TRBV19 | TRBD2 | TGTGCCAGTAGTCCGAGACTAGCGGGAGGCCCAACCTACGAGCAGTACTTC | CASSPRLAGGPTYEQYF
once | TRBJ2-2 | TRBV5-6 | TRBD2 | TGTGCCAGCAGCTTGGGACTAGCGGGAGTAGGTGCCGGGGAGCTGTTTTTT | CASSLGLAGVGAGELFF
. | TRBJ1-3 | TRBV2 | TRBD1 | TGTGCCAGCAGTCCTACAGGGGTCCCTGGAAACACCATATATTTT | CASSPTGVPGNTIYF
. | TRBJ2-3 | TRBV4-1 | TRBD2 | TGCGCCAGCAGCCACCCAGCGGGAGGGCCAGATACGCAGTATTTT | CASSHPAGGPDTQYF